This TCR beta chain is from a study of radiotherapy plus CTLA-4 blockade in lung cancer. Libraries were prepared by immunoSEQ multiplex PCR; TCRdb keeps only in-frame clonotypes and omits some of them. The profile covers 65,000 to 85,000 clones, with 76% appearing a single time and 16% taken by the ten largest. CDR1 is MNHEY, CDR2 SVGAGI, per germline. The CDR3 spans 12 residues. V lost 6 bases and J 6 bases, leaving 12 bases between the germline ends. Sequences were derived from peripheral blood, sampled from a patient treated with radiotherapy plus ipilimumab. V is TRBV6-5 and J is TRBJ2-7; possibly TRBD1 for D (5 bases). The clonotype originates from a human donor with non-small cell lung cancer whose response to radiotherapy plus ipilimumab could not be evaluated. Some clones in this sample may be carry-over from other donors' samples. CDR3 nucleotide sequence: TGTGCCAGCAGGCCAACAGGCGGCGAGCAGTACTTC. This gives the protein CASRPTGGEQYF.